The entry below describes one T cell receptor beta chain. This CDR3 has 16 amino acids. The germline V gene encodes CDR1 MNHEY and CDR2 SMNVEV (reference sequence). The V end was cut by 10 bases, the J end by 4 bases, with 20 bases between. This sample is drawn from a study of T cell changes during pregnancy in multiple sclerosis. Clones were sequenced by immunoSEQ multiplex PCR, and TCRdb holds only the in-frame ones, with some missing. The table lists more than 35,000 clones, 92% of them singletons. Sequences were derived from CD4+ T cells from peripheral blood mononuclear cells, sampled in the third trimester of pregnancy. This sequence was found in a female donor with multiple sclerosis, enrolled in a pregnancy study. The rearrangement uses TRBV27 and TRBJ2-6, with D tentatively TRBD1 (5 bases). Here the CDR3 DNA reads TGTGCCATAAGGGGTTTCGGTTTTTCCGGGGCCAACGTCCTGACTTTC. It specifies CAIRGFGFSGANVLTF.